The 17 T cell receptor beta chains reported below all come from one sample, sequenced in a study of T cell responses to AZD1222 COVID-19 vaccine. The method was immunoSEQ multiplex PCR; TCRdb's version includes in-frame clones alone and lacks a portion of them. This table holds approximately 150,000 clones, almost 95% found once. The sequencing here drew on peripheral blood, taken on day 0 of AZD1222 vaccination. The receptors come from an adult in good health.

The rearrangement links TRBV24-1 to TRBJ1-5; D unresolved. The germline V and J ends were trimmed by 5 bases and 0 bases, with 7 bases remaining between them. The germline V gene encodes CDR1 KGHDR and CDR2 SFDVKD. The CDR3 spans 14 residues. Written as DNA, the CDR3 is TGTGCCACCAGTGGGGCTTATAGCAATCAGCCCCAGCATTTT. Protein: CATSGAYSNQPQHF.

The J gene is TRBJ2-3, the V gene TRBV9, with D possibly called TRBD1 or TRBD2 (5 bases each). CDR1 and CDR2 from the germline V gene are SGDLS and YYNGEE. The CDR3 runs 18 residues. V gave up 4 bases and J gave up 3 bases, with 24 bases separating them. The CDR3 loop is CASSQTPAGGASTDTQYF. The CDR3 nucleotides read TGTGCCAGCAGCCAGACTCCGGCGGGTGGGGCGTCGACAGATACGCAGTATTTT.

CDR3 in amino acids: CASSAGLAPSYEQYF. CDR3 bases: TGTGCCAGCAGCGCCGGACTAGCTCCTTCCTACGAGCAGTACTTC. The chain recombines TRBV9 with TRBJ2-7; 8 bases align to TRBD2. CDR3 length: 15 residues. CDR1 and CDR2 (germline): SGDLS, YYNGEE. With V trimmed by 3 bases and J by 1 base, 6 bases remained unmatched.

This sequence joins TRBV4-2 and TRBJ1-1, with 8 positions matching TRBD1. With V trimmed by 0 bases and J by 5 bases, 8 bases remained unmatched. The germline CDR1 and CDR2 sequences are LGHNA and YNFKEQ. CDR3 size: 16 residues. CDR3 loop: CASSQEWGQVRTEAFF. The CDR3 DNA reads TGTGCCAGCAGCCAAGAATGGGGACAGGTAAGAACTGAAGCTTTCTTT.

The chain links TRBV5-4 to TRBJ2-5; D may be TRBD2 (6 bases). Germline V CDR1 and CDR2: SGHNT, YYREEE (reference sequence). The length of the CDR3 is 15 residues. V gave up 3 bases and J gave up 2 bases, with 14 bases separating them. CDR3 in amino acids: CASSWGVAGQETQYF. CDR3 sequence (DNA): TGTGCCAGCAGCTGGGGGGTGGCAGGTCAAGAGACCCAGTACTTC.

The chain is built from TRBV5-8 and TRBJ1-5; D is possibly TRBD1 (5 bases). The CDR3 totals 15 residues. Germline assignment: CDR1 SGHTS and CDR2 YDEGEE. V dropped 4 bases and J dropped 2 bases, with 13 bases sitting between them. Written as DNA, the CDR3 is TGTGCCAGCAGCACCACGGGGACGGGCAATCAGCCCCAGCATTTT. Amino acid sequence: CASSTTGTGNQPQHF.

The chain has TRBV3-1 (or the pseudogene TRBV3-2) and TRBJ1-4, with 8 bases aligning to TRBD1. The CDR3 contains 15 residues. CDR1 and CDR2 (germline): LGHDT, YNNKEL (reference sequence). The V and J ends lost 7 bases and 6 bases, in that order; junction bases with no gene match: 10. CDR3 nucleotide sequence: TGTGCCAGCAACGTAGGACAGGGAACATATGAAAAACTGTTTTTT. The encoded protein is CASNVGQGTYEKLFF.

This clone was observed once. This rearrangement joins TRBV9 to TRBJ2-1; 9 bases agree with TRBD2. Germline CDR1 reads SGDLS; CDR2 reads YYNGEE. The CDR3 sequence is 19 residues long. Trimming at V came to 0 bases and at J to 0 bases, leaving 10 bases not matched to a gene. CDR3 DNA sequence: TGTGCCAGCAGCGTAGTCCCAAGCGGGAGGTTAAGCTCCTACAATGAGCAGTTCTTC. Residues: CASSVVPSGRLSSYNEQFF.

About this clone itself: An end of the junction differs from the germline gene, which may be a read error. This chain links TRBV2 with TRBJ2-3; 8 positions agree with TRBD2. Germline loops: CDR1 SNHLY, CDR2 FYNNEI. The CDR3 covers 9 residues. The DNA for the CDR3 is TGTGCCACGAAGCGGGAGACCCTTTTT. Translating it yields CATKRETLF.

The rearrangement uses TRBV4-1 and TRBJ1-3; D gene unclear. Between the trimmed V and J ends, which lost 0 bases and 2 bases, there was a span of 11 bases. The germline V gene has CDR1 MGHRA and CDR2 YSYEKL. This CDR3 is built from 16 residues. CDR3 loop: CASSQDWEGTGNTIYF. CDR3 nucleotides: TGCGCCAGCAGCCAAGATTGGGAGGGAACTGGAAACACCATATATTTT.

The chain carries TRBV28 and TRBJ1-6; 7 bases align to TRBD1. This CDR3 is built from 14 residues. Per the germline V gene, CDR1 is MDHEN and CDR2 is SYDVKM. Trimming took 5 bases from V and 7 from J; bases not matched to a gene: 5. The CDR3 is CASSTPQGNSPLHF. The CDR3 bases are TGTGCCAGCAGTACCCCACAGGGGAATTCACCCCTCCACTTT.

The chain joins TRBV19 to TRBJ1-5; D gene ambiguous. Trimming left V 4 bases short and J 3 bases short, with 16 bases between. The CDR3 covers 16 residues. The germline gives CDR1 LNHDA, CDR2 SQIVND (reference sequence). The chain's CDR3 is CASSKRSASFNQPQHF. The DNA of the CDR3 is TGTGCCAGTAGTAAAAGGTCAGCCTCCTTCAATCAGCCCCAGCATTTT.

This chain uses TRBV7-3 with TRBJ2-3, with a possible D match to TRBD2 (5 bases). This CDR3 has 15 amino acids. Between the trimmed V and J ends, which lost 4 bases and 11 bases, there was a span of 22 bases. Germline-derived CDR1 and CDR2 are SGHTA and FQGTGA. The CDR3 nucleotides are TGTGCCAGCAGCTCGCTGGGGATTCCGGTGAGCGGGCAGTATTTT. It translates to CASSSLGIPVSGQYF. The complete variable domain, with remaining parts taken from reference TRBV7-3 and TRBJ2-3, reads GAGVSQTPSNKVTEKGKYVELRCDPISGHTALYWYRQSLGQGPEFLIYFQGTGAADDSGLPNDRFFAVRPEGSVSTLKIQRTERGDSAVYLCASSSLGIPVSGQYFGPGTRLTVL.

The chain recombines TRBV4-1 with TRBJ1-1, with D tentatively TRBD1 (6 bases). The V gene lost 6 bases and the J gene lost 1 base, with 15 bases spanning the gap. Per the germline V gene, CDR1 is MGHRA and CDR2 is YSYEKL. This CDR3 is 15 amino acids long. CDR3: CASSPEGVWNTEAFF. The CDR3 nucleotides read TGCGCCAGCAGTCCAGAGGGGGTTTGGAACACTGAAGCTTTCTTT.

The chain links TRBV10-1 to TRBJ1-2, with 9 bases fitting TRBD1. The CDR3 spans 17 residues. Per the germline V gene, CDR1 is WNHNN and CDR2 is SYGVQD (reference sequence). The V segment lost 6 bases and the J segment 5 bases; nucleotides outside the gene matches: 16. The chain's CDR3 is CASRAGTGKGITYGYTF. Here the CDR3 DNA reads TGCGCCAGCAGGGCCGGGACAGGGAAGGGTATCACTTATGGCTACACCTTC.

The chain uses TRBV2 and TRBJ2-2, with TRBD2 matching over 7 bases. CDR3 size: 13 residues. Trimming cost V 7 bases and J 6 bases; bases outside gene matches: 5. Germline CDR1 is SNHLY and CDR2 is FYNNEI. CDR3 loop: CASIEGGAGELFF. The CDR3 nucleotides are TGTGCCAGCATCGAGGGAGGGGCCGGGGAGCTGTTTTTT.

The gene calls are TRBV19 and TRBJ1-5, with TRBD1 matching over 7 bases. The CDR3 consists of 18 residues. The V gene end was trimmed by 6 bases and the J gene end by 0 bases; junction bases not matched to a gene: 14. CDR1 and CDR2 (germline): LNHDA, SQIVND (reference sequence). The DNA of the CDR3 is TGTGCCAGTAGCGACGGCTGGAGGGGGCAACTTAGCAATCAGCCCCAGCATTTT. It specifies CASSDGWRGQLSNQPQHF. Filled out from reference TRBV19 and TRBJ1-5, the complete variable domain reads DGGITQSPKYLFRKEGQNVTLSCEQNLNHDAMYWYRQDPGQGLRLIYYSQIVNDFQKGDIAEGYSVSREKKESFPLTVTSAQKNPTAFYLCASSDGWRGQLSNQPQHFGDGTRLSIL.